The entry below describes one T cell receptor (beta chain). All patients experienced relapse after autologous stem cell transplantation, and brentuximab vedotin exposure was variable. Starting with thawed PBMCs, CD4+ T cells were purified by magnetic negative selection. This record comes from a study of PD-1 blockade in classical Hodgkin lymphoma. Only in-frame clones appear in the TCRdb table, and some are missing; sequencing was by immunoSEQ multiplex PCR. The sample consists of 10,000 to 15,000 clones, approximately 87% of them appearing once. Germline V gene sequence: CDR1 MGHRA, CDR2 YSYEKL. V was cut by 0 bases and J by 0 bases, with 16 bases left in between. The CDR3 loop spans 18 amino acids.

The clonotype was recovered from a human donor with classical Hodgkin lymphoma. The sequenced sample was CD4+ T cells from blood, obtained at baseline. This chain connects TRBV4-1 to TRBJ2-3; D is perhaps TRBD1 (6 bases). The CDR3 DNA follows: TGCGCCAGCAGCCAAGATTCAACAGGGCTTAGGAGCACAGATACGCAGTATTTT. This sequence encodes CASSQDSTGLRSTDTQYF.